The source of this T cell receptor beta chain is a study of identical twins (TCRdb year 2016). Broadly, across the study: To test whether fetal clonotypes persist, the study used deep sequencing on TCR alpha and beta repertoires from monozygotic twins, unrelated adults of various ages, and cord blood. To rule out contamination, the twin experiments were replicated at different times with different library preparation protocols.

All donors were healthy Caucasians. Three pairs of female monozygotic twins, all aged about 18 to 30 years, were included in the twin cohort. Positive isolation kits from Invitrogen were used to isolate the CD4+ and CD8+ T cell populations. Comments on this clonotype: No cognate antigen has been identified for it. No per-base quality is available; no much larger clone lies one base away.

Library creation used 5' RACE. Sequencing relied on an Illumina HiSeq 2000. Template switching added a universal primer binding site, and the final cDNA carried a unique molecular identifier that allowed TCR cDNA molecules to be counted accurately. Specific primers in the conserved constant-segment region were used to synthesize first-strand cDNA for TCR alpha and beta chains. To control for contamination, every cDNA library carried two barcodes: a SMART-Mk sample barcode plus Illumina barcodes. Two successive PCR steps introduced TruSeq adapter sequences along with Illumina sample barcodes. Sequencing of the TCR alpha and beta cDNA libraries was done on the Illumina HiSeq platform using custom primers. As for how the authors treated the data: MiGEC processed the raw reads to extract unique molecular identifiers, while MiXCR was used to determine the CDR3 positions. For each individual, recombination models were inferred using an EM algorithm with the repgenHMM and IGoR tools. Shared clonotypes were analyzed with the tcR package in R, and sharing was normalized by the product of cloneset sizes. Out-of-frame nonproductive sequences were analyzed to study raw recombination free of thymic and clonal selection effects. TCRdb handled the public reads itself, with Q25 trimming in fastp and clone calling in MiXCR, and kept productive beta chains. Rows with a matching CDR3 protein are joined into one entry that keeps the most common DNA and genes. Here the V and J calls rest on TCRdb's processing, not on the authors' analysis. The sample includes under 350,000 distinct CDR3 sequences, with roughly 9.7% observed a single time. Together, the top ten hold roughly 6.8% of the sample.

Beyond this particular receptor, the publication reports: Fewer insertions were carried by abundant cord blood beta clonotypes; a weaker similar trend was observed in young adult naive repertoires, while no such trend was observed in memory repertoires. In monozygotic twins, recombination models systematically underestimated out-of-frame TCR alpha sharing, but the models matched the sharing seen between unrelated individuals. Out-of-frame TCR alpha sequences shared between twins showed an excess of low generation-probability sequences compared with coincidental sharing between unrelated individuals. Zero-insertion analyses could be partly confounded by invariant T cells such as MAIT and iNKT, although diverse VJ usage argued against such confounding for most clonotypes. Because the same donors could not be followed over many years, conclusions were based on cross-sectional statistical analysis. Excess twin sharing in beta out-of-frame sequences was weaker because fewer shared sequences lowered the signal-to-noise ratio.

From the germline V gene, CDR1 is SNHLY and CDR2 is FYNNEI. There are 12 amino acids in the CDR3, from cysteine to phenylalanine inclusive. The DNA shown is the 36-base CDR3, in frame from base 1. In addition, the sample was reused for a study of yellow fever vaccine responses in identical twins. The second publication reports: According to the authors, the vaccine-induced T cell response in identical twins seemed to be partly convergent and partly specific to each individual. The study precisely tracked vaccine-responding T cell clones in identical twins.

This clonotype was sampled from a woman aged 18-29 years in good health. The sequence joins TRBV2 to TRBJ1-2; TRBD1 aligns with 9 central bases. Sequencing was done on a sample of CD8+ T cells sorted from blood. The CDR3 region: CAPDRGVYGYTF. The sequenced DNA is TGTGCTCCTGACAGGGGGGTTTACGGCTACACCTTC. Reference TRBV2 and TRBJ1-2 proteins supply the regions before and after the CDR3; the full variable domain is: EPEVTQTPSHQVTQMGQEVILRCVPISNHLYFYWYRQILGQKVEFLVSFYNNEISEKSEIFDDQFSVERPDGSNFTLKIRSTKLEDSAMYFCAPDRGVYGYTFGSGTRLTVV.